One sample yielded the 16 T cell receptor beta chains listed below, sequenced in a study of blood T cell repertoires in COVID-19. Profiled with immunoSEQ multiplex PCR; TCRdb holds only in-frame clones, not every one. The repertoire holds about 400,000 clones, with nearly 90% as singletons. What was sequenced was PBMCs or T cells enriched from blood (not recorded which). The receptors were gathered from a woman aged 40 to 55 with acute COVID-19.

CDR3 loop: CATSDGTPVETQYF. CDR3 nucleotides: TGTGCCACCAGTGATGGGACACCGGTGGAGACCCAGTACTTC. V gene TRBV24-1 combines with J gene TRBJ2-5; D might be TRBD1 (6 bases). Per the germline V gene, CDR1 is KGHDR and CDR2 is SFDVKD. The length of the CDR3 is 14 residues. V lost 3 bases and J 5 bases, leaving 12 bases between the germline ends.

V and J are TRBV16 and TRBJ2-7, with 7 bases that match TRBD1. The CDR3 covers 14 residues. Per germline, CDR1 KGHSY and CDR2 FQNENV. V lost 0 bases and J lost 6; bases outside the gene matches: 5. In DNA form, the CDR3 reads TGTGCCAGCAGCCAATCGAATCCAGGGGGCGAGCAGTACTTC. Amino acid sequence: CASSQSNPGGEQYF.

The chain carries TRBV11-3 and TRBJ1-1; D gene uncertain. The CDR3 runs to 13 residues. The germline V gene has CDR1 SGHNT and CDR2 YENEEA. The V end was cut by 3 bases, the J end by 6 bases, with 11 bases between. The CDR3 spells CASSFTLDSEAFF. In DNA form, the CDR3 reads TGTGCCAGCAGCTTCACCTTGGACTCTGAAGCTTTCTTT.

This clone has a single count. The chain couples TRBV5-1 to TRBJ1-1; no clear D gene. The CDR3 covers 14 residues. Trimming cost V 3 bases and J 6 bases, with 15 bases left between them. Germline V gives CDR1 SGHRS, CDR2 YFSETQ. CDR3 sequence: CASSSIGSTAEAFF. CDR3 DNA: TGCGCCAGCAGCTCAATAGGGAGTACCGCTGAAGCTTTCTTT.

This clone was observed a single time. This chain joins TRBV5-1 and TRBJ2-7; 9 nucleotides align to TRBD2. This CDR3 contains 15 residues. Trimming cost V 2 bases and J 3 bases; bases outside gene matches: 6. CDR1 is SGHRS and CDR2 is YFSETQ in the germline V gene. The CDR3 is CASSLGPAGGYEQYF. The CDR3 nucleotides read TGCGCCAGCAGCTTAGGACCAGCGGGGGGCTACGAGCAGTACTTC.

The chain employs TRBV30 and TRBJ1-6; D possibly corresponds to TRBD1 (6 bases). The CDR3 sequence is 11 residues long. V lost 3 bases and J 16 bases, leaving 13 bases between the germline ends. Germline loops: CDR1 GTSNPN, CDR2 SVGIG (reference sequence). The CDR3 region is CAWRTRDTLHF. The CDR3 DNA follows: TGTGCCTGGAGGACAAGGGACACACTCCACTTT.

V gene TRBV24-1 combines with J gene TRBJ2-5; the D gene is possibly TRBD2 (5 bases). Trimming left V 5 bases short and J 4 bases short, with 19 bases between. In germline, CDR1 is KGHDR, CDR2 SFDVKD. The CDR3 covers 16 residues. Written as DNA, the CDR3 is TGTGCCACCAGTGCGGGCCGACTACCCACCTTAGAGACCCAGTACTTC. Its translation is CATSAGRLPTLETQYF.

This chain's CDR3 is CATSDKQQGAPLHF. The CDR3 bases are TGTGCCACCAGTGACAAACAACAGGGAGCACCCCTCCACTTT. V usage is TRBV24-1 and J usage is TRBJ1-6, with D tentatively TRBD1 (6 bases). This CDR3 comprises 14 residues. The ends were cut back, 4 bases at V and 11 bases at J, with 14 bases in the middle. The germline gives CDR1 KGHDR, CDR2 SFDVKD.

This chain uses TRBV19 with TRBJ1-6; D is ambiguous. There are 13 residues in the CDR3. Germline V CDR1 and CDR2: LNHDA, SQIVND (reference sequence). With 5 bases removed from V and 7 bases from J, the gap between germline ends came to 9 bases. The CDR3 nucleotides are TGTGCCAGTAGTCAAGAGGCAAATTCACCCCTCCACTTT. Amino acid sequence: CASSQEANSPLHF.

V is TRBV11-3 and J is TRBJ2-2; 11 nucleotides align to TRBD2. This CDR3 spans 20 amino acids. V shed 3 bases, J shed 1 base, and the junction held 13 bases outside the gene matches. Germline V gives CDR1 SGHNT, CDR2 YENEEA. The CDR3 coding sequence is TGTGCCAGCAGCTTGACCCCCCTCTTTACTAGCGGGGGGAACACCGGGGAGCTGTTTTTT. This codes for CASSLTPLFTSGGNTGELFF.

The J gene is TRBJ2-7, the V gene TRBV28, with 8 bases identical to TRBD1. There are 15 residues in the CDR3. Germline V gene lookup returns CDR1 MDHEN and CDR2 SYDVKM. The V segment lost 3 bases and the J segment 0 bases; nucleotides outside the gene matches: 4. The CDR3 DNA reads TGTGCCAGCAGTTTCATCGACAGGGGCTCCTACGAGCAGTACTTC. It encodes CASSFIDRGSYEQYF.

J is TRBJ1-2 and V is TRBV15, with D possibly matching TRBD1 (5 bases). Trimming cost V 4 bases and J 4 bases, with 10 bases left between them. This CDR3 is 13 amino acids long. Germline CDR1 is LNHNV and CDR2 is YYDKDF (reference sequence). CDR3 in amino acids: CATSMEGLYGYTF. CDR3 coding DNA: TGTGCCACCAGCATGGAGGGGCTCTATGGCTACACCTTC. The full variable domain, in which reference TRBV15 and TRBJ1-2 provide the parts outside the CDR3, is DAMVIQNPRYQVTQFGKPVTLSCSQTLNHNVMYWYQQKSSQAPKLLFHYYDKDFNNEADTPDNFQSRRPNTSFCFLDIRSPGLGDTAMYLCATSMEGLYGYTFGSGTRLTVV.

This clone was seen a few times. This chain links TRBV6-5 with TRBJ1-1, with TRBD1 identical over 7 bases. Germline CDR1 is MNHEY and CDR2 is SVGAGI. The V gene end was trimmed by 6 bases and the J gene end by 1 base; junction bases not matched to a gene: 8. There are 15 residues in the CDR3. DNA for the CDR3: TGTGCCAGCAGCTATGGACAGGCGGGGAACACTGAAGCTTTCTTT. It specifies CASSYGQAGNTEAFF.

The genes are TRBV6-5 and TRBJ2-3; possibly TRBD2 for D (6 bases). The germline V gene has CDR1 MNHEY and CDR2 SVGAGI. Trimming took 7 bases from V and 0 from J, leaving 14 bases between them. This CDR3 is built from 15 residues. The CDR3 reads CASNLAGLSTDTQYF. The CDR3 bases are TGTGCCAGCAACCTCGCGGGGCTTAGCACAGATACGCAGTATTTT.

The genes are TRBV9 and TRBJ2-3; 7 bases line up with TRBD1. V gave up 2 bases and J gave up 5 bases; unmatched junction bases: 2. Germline CDR1 is SGDLS and CDR2 is YYNGEE. The CDR3 spans 13 residues. The CDR3 region is CASSVGTVDTQYF. The DNA for the CDR3 is TGTGCCAGCAGCGTTGGGACAGTAGATACGCAGTATTTT. Complete variable domain (other parts from reference TRBV9 and TRBJ2-3): DSGVTQTPKHLITATGQRVTLRCSPRSGDLSVYWYQQSLDQGLQFLIQYYNGEERAKGNILERFSAQQFPDLHSELNLSSLELGDSALYFCASSVGTVDTQYFGPGTRLTVL.

As DNA, the CDR3 is TGTGCCAGCAGCATAACACTAGCCTCGGGCACAGATACGCAGTATTTT. This encodes CASSITLASGTDTQYF. The chain employs TRBV7-8 and TRBJ2-3; a possible D gene is TRBD2 (6 bases). V was trimmed by 5 bases and J by 1 base, leaving 16 bases between them. The CDR3 spans 16 residues. CDR1 is SGHVS, CDR2 FQNEAQ, per germline.